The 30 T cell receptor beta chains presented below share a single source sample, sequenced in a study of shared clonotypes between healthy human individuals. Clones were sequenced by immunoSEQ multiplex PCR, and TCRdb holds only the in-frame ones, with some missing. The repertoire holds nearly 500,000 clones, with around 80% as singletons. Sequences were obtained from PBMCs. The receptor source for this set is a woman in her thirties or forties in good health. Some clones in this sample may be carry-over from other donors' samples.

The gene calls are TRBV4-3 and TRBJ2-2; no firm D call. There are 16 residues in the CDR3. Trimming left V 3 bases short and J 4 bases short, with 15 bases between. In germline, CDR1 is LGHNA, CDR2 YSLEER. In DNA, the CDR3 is TGCGCCAGCAGCCAGGCCTTTGGGCACGGCACCGGGGAGCTGTTTTTT. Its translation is CASSQAFGHGTGELFF.

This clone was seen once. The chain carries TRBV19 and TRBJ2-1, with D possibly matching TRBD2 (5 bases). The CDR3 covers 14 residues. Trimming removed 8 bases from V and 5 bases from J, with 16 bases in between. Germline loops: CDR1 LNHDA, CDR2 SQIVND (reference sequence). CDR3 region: CASSSLVTDNEQFF. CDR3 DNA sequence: TGTGCCAGTTCCTCACTAGTTACCGACAATGAGCAGTTCTTC.

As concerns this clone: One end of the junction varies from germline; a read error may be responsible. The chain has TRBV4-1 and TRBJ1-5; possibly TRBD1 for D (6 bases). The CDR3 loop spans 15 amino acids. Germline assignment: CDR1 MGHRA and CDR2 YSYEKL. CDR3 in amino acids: CASSQTGGGNQPQHF. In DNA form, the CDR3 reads TGTGCCAGCAGCCAGACAGGCGGAGGCAATCAGCCCCAGCATTTT.

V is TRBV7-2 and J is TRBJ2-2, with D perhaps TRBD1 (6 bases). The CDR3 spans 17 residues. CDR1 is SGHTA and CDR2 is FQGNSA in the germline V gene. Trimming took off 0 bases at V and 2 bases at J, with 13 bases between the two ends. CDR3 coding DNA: TGTGCCAGCAGCTTAGCGAGAGGGACATTCAACACCGGGGAGCTGTTTTTT. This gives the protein CASSLARGTFNTGELFF.

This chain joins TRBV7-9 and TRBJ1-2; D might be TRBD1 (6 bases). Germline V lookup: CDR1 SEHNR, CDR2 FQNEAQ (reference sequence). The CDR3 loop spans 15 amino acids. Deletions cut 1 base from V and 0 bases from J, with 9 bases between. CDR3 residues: CASSLGGATNYGYTF. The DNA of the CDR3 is TGTGCCAGCAGCTTAGGGGGGGCCACTAACTATGGCTACACCTTC. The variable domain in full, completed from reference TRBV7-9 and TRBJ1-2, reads DTGVSQNPRHKITKRGQNVTFRCDPISEHNRLYWYRQTLGQGPEFLTYFQNEAQLEKSRLLSDRFSAERPKGSFSTLEIQRTEQGDSAMYLCASSLGGATNYGYTFGSGTRLTVV.

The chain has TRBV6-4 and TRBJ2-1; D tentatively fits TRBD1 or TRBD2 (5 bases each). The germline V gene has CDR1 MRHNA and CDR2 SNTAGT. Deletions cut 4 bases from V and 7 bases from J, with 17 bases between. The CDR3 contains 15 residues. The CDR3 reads CASSGVEGTGNEQFF. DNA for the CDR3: TGTGCCAGCAGTGGGGTAGAAGGGACCGGTAATGAGCAGTTCTTC.

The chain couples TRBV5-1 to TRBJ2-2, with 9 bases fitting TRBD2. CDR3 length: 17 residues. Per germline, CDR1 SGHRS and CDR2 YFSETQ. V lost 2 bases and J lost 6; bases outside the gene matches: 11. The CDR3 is CASSLPASGMEPGELFF. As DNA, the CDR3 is TGCGCCAGCAGCTTACCAGCTAGCGGGATGGAACCCGGGGAGCTGTTTTTT.

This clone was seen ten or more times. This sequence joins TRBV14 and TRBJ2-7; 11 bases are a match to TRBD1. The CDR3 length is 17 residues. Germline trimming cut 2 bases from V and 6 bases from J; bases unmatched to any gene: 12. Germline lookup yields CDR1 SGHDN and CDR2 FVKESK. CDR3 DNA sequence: TGTGCCAGCAGCCAACTTGGACAGGGGGCCGGGATCCGCGAGCAGTACTTC. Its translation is CASSQLGQGAGIREQYF. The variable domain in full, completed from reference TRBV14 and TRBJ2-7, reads EAGVTQFPSHSVIEKGQTVTLRCDPISGHDNLYWYRRVMGKEIKFLLHFVKESKQDESGMPNNRFLAERTGGTYSTLKVQPAELEDSGVYFCASSQLGQGAGIREQYFGPGTRLTVT.

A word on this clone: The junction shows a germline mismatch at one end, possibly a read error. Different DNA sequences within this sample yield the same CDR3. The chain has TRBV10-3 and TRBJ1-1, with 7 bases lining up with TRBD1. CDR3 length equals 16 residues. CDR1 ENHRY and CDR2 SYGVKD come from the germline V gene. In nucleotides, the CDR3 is TGTGCCATCAGTGAGTCGAAACTGACAGGGAACACTGAAGCATTCTTT. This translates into CAISESKLTGNTEAFF.

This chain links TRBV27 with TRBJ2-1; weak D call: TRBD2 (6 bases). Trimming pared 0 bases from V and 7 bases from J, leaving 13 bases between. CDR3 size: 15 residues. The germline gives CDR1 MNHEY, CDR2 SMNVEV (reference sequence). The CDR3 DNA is TGTGCCAGCAGTTTATCGTATTCCGGGGGTAATGAGCAGTTCTTC. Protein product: CASSLSYSGGNEQFF.

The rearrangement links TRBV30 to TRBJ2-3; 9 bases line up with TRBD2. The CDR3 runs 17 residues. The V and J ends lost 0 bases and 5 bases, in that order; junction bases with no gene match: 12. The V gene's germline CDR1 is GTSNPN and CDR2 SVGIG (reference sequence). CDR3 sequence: CAWSVGTLAGVGDTQYF. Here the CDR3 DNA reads TGTGCCTGGAGTGTCGGGACCTTAGCGGGAGTCGGAGATACGCAGTATTTT.

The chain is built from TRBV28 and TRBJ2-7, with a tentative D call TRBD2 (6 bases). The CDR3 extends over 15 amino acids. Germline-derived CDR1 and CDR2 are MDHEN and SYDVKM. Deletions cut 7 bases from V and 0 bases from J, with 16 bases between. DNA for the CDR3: TGTGCCAGCAACCTCTCCGGGACTCCCTCCTACGAGCAGTACTTC. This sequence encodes CASNLSGTPSYEQYF.

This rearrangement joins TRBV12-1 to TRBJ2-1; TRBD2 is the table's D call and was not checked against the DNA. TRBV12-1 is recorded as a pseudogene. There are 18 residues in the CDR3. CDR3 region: CASSFVVFRTSTYNEQFF. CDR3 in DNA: TGTGCCAGCAGCTTTGTCGTTTTTAGGACTAGCACCTACAATGAGCAGTTCTTC.

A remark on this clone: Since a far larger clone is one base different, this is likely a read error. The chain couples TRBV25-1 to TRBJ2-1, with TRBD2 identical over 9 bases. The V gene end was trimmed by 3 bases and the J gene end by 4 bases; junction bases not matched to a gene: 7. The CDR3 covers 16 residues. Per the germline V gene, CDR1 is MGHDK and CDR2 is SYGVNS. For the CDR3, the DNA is TGTGCCAGCAGTGAGGGGGCGGGAGGGCGGTACAATGAGCAGTTCTTC. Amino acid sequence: CASSEGAGGRYNEQFF.

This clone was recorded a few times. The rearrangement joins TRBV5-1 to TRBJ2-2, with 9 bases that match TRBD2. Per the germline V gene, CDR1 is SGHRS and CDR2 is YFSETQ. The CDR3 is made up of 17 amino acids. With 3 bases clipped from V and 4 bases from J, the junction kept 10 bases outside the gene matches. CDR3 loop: CASSWGASGAATGELFF. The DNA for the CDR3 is TGCGCCAGCAGCTGGGGGGCTAGCGGGGCCGCCACCGGGGAGCTGTTTTTT.

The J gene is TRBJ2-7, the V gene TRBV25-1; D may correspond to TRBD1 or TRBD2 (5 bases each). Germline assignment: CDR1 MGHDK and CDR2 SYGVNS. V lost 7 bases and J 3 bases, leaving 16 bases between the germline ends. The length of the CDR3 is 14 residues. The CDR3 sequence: CASMRMGPIYEQYF. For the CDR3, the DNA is TGTGCCAGCATGCGCATGGGACCAATCTACGAGCAGTACTTC.

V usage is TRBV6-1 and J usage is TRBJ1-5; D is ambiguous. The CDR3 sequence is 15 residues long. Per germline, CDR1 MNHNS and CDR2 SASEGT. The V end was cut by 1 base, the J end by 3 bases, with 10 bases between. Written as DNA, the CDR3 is TGTGCCAGCAGTGAAGTGTCGACAAACAATCAGCCCCAGCATTTT. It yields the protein CASSEVSTNNQPQHF.

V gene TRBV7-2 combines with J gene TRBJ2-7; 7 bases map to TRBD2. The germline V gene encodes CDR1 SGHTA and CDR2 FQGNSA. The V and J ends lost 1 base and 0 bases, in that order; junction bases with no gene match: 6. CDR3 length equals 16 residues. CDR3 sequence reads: CASSLVAGTSSYEQYF. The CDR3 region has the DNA TGTGCCAGCAGCTTAGTAGCGGGTACAAGCTCCTACGAGCAGTACTTC.

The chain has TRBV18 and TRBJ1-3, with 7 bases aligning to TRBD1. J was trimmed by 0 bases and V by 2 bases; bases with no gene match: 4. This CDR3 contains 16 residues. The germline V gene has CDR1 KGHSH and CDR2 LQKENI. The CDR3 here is CASSPAGGSSGNTIYF. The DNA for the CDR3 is TGTGCCAGCTCACCAGCAGGGGGAAGCTCTGGAAACACCATATATTTT.

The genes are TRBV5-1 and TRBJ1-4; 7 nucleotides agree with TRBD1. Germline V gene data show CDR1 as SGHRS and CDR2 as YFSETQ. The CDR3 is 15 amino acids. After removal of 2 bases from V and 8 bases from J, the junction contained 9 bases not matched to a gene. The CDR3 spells CASSFGTDGGEKLFF. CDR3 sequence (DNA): TGCGCCAGCAGCTTTGGGACAGACGGGGGGGAAAAACTGTTTTTT.

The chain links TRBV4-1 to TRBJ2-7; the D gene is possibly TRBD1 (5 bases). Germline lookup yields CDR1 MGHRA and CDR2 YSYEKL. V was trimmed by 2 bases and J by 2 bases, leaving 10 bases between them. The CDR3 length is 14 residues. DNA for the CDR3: TGCGCCAGCAGCCAAAACTACAGGCCCTACGAGCAGTACTTC. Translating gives CASSQNYRPYEQYF.

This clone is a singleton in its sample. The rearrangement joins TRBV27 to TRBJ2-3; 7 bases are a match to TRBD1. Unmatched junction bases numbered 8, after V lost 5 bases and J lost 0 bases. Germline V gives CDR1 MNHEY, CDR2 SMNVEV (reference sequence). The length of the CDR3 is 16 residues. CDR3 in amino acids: CASSPRRTGSTDTQYF. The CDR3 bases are TGTGCCAGCAGTCCCCGTCGGACAGGAAGCACAGATACGCAGTATTTT.

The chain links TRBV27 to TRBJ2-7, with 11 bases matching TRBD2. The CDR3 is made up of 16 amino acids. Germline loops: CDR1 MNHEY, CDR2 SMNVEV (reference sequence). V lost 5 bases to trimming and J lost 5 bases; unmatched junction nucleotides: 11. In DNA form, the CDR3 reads TGTGCCAGCAGTCCCTATAGCGGGAGGGCCGGCAACGAGCAGTACTTC. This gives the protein CASSPYSGRAGNEQYF.

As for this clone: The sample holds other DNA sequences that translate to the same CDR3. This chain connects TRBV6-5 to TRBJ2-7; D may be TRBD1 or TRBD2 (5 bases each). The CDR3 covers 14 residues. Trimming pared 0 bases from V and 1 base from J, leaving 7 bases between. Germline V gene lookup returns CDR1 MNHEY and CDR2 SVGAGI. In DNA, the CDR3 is TGTGCCAGCAGTTACTCTGGGGGATCCTACGAGCAGTACTTC. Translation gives CASSYSGGSYEQYF.

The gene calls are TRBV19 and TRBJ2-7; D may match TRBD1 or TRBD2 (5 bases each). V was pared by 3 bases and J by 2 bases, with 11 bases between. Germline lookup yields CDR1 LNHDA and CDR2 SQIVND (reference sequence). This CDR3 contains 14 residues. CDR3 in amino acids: CASSMQGTAYEQYF. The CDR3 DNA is TGTGCCAGTAGTATGCAAGGGACGGCCTACGAGCAGTACTTC.

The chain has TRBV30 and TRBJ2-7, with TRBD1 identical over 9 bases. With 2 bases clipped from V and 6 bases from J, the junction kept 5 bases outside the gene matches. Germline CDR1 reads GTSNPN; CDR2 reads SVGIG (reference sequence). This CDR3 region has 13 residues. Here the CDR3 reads CAWSRTGAGEQYF. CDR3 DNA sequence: TGTGCCTGGAGTCGGACAGGGGCCGGCGAGCAGTACTTC.

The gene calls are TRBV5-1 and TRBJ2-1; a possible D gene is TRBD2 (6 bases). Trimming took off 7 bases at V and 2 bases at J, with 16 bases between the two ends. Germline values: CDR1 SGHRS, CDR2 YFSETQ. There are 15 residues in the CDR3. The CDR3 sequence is CASRLTGDPYNEQFF. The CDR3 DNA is TGCGCCAGCCGATTGACGGGAGACCCCTACAATGAGCAGTTCTTC.

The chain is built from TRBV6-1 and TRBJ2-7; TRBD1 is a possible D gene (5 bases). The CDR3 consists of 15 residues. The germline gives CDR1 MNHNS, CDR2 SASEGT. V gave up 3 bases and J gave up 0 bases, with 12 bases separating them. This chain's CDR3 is CASSDRVTGSYEQYF. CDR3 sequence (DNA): TGTGCCAGCAGTGACAGGGTGACGGGCTCCTACGAGCAGTACTTC.

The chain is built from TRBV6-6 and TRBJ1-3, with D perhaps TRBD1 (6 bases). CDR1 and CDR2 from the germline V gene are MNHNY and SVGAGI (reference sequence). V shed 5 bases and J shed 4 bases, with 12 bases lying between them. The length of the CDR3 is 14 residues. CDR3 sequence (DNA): TGTGCCAGCAGTCAGGGGCTCCCCGGAAACACCATATATTTT. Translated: CASSQGLPGNTIYF.

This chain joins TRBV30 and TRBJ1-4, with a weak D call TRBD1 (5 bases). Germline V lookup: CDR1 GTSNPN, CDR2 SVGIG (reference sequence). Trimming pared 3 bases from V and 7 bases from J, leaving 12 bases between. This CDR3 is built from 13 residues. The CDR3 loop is CAWRGRELEKLFF. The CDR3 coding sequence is TGTGCCTGGAGGGGGCGAGAACTTGAAAAACTGTTTTTT.